The 10 T cell receptor beta chains below were found in one sample sequenced in a study of blood T cell repertoires in COVID-19. Assay used: immunoSEQ multiplex PCR; TCRdb lists only in-frame clones, some missing. Among approximately 70,000 clones listed, about 91% were seen once. The sample was peripheral blood. The receptors shown here come from a human donor with active COVID-19. The donor label of this sample is uncertain.

The chain employs TRBV11-2 and TRBJ1-1; D gene unclear. Germline CDR1 is SGHAT and CDR2 is FQNNGV. V gave up 1 base and J gave up 5 bases, with 11 bases separating them. CDR3 length equals 14 residues. The CDR3 nucleotides read TGTGCCAGCAGCTTAGGGGGAGGATTTACTGAAGCTTTCTTT. Translated: CASSLGGGFTEAFF. Complete variable domain (other parts from reference TRBV11-2 and TRBJ1-1): EAGVAQSPRYKIIEKRQSVAFWCNPISGHATLYWYQQILGQGPKLLIQFQNNGVVDDSQLPKDRFSAERLKGVDSTLKIQPAKLEDSAVYLCASSLGGGFTEAFFGQGTRLTVV.

The V call is TRBV6-4, the J call TRBJ2-1; perhaps TRBD1 as D (7 bases). Per germline, CDR1 MRHNA and CDR2 SNTAGT. This CDR3 has 14 residues. V lost 5 bases, J lost 10 bases, and 18 bases lay in between. The CDR3 nucleotides read TGTGCCAGCAGTTCGACTAGGACCAGGGGGGAGCAGTTCTTC. This codes for CASSSTRTRGEQFF.

The chain uses TRBV19 and TRBJ2-1; TRBD1 aligns across 8 bases. The CDR3 extends over 15 amino acids. Trimming cost V 6 bases and J 1 base; bases outside gene matches: 5. Germline V gene data show CDR1 as LNHDA and CDR2 as SQIVND (reference sequence). The CDR3 is CASSRQGASYNEQFF. The CDR3 bases are TGTGCCAGTAGCCGCCAGGGGGCGTCCTACAATGAGCAGTTCTTC.

The gene calls are TRBV9 and TRBJ2-1; 12 positions agree with TRBD2. The CDR3 runs to 14 residues. The V gene end was trimmed by 3 bases and the J gene end by 8 bases; junction bases not matched to a gene: 3. In germline, CDR1 is SGDLS, CDR2 YYNGEE. CDR3 coding DNA: TGTGCCAGCAGCGCAGGGACTAGCGGGTATGAGCAGTTCTTC. It translates to CASSAGTSGYEQFF.

The rearrangement joins TRBV11-2 to TRBJ2-7; 8 nucleotides match TRBD2. The CDR3 runs to 14 residues. Germline V lookup: CDR1 SGHAT, CDR2 FQNNGV. The J segment lost 2 bases and the V segment lost 4 bases, leaving 4 bases of the junction unmatched. CDR3 region: CASSSLAGPYEQYF. Here the CDR3 DNA reads TGTGCCAGCAGCTCCTTAGCGGGACCCTACGAGCAGTACTTC.

The chain uses TRBV7-2 and TRBJ1-3; D uncertain. Germline V gene sequence: CDR1 SGHTA, CDR2 FQGNSA. The CDR3 consists of 12 residues. With 5 bases removed from V and 7 bases from J, the gap between germline ends came to 9 bases. The CDR3 here is CASSPGGNTIYF. CDR3 in DNA: TGTGCCAGCAGCCCCGGAGGGAACACCATATATTTT.

The rearrangement uses TRBV6-6 and TRBJ2-2, with D possibly being TRBD1 (6 bases). The germline V gene has CDR1 MNHNY and CDR2 SVGAGI (reference sequence). The CDR3 covers 17 residues. V shed 6 bases and J shed 6 bases, with 23 bases lying between them. The CDR3 DNA reads as TGTGCCAGCAGCCGAAAGCCGGGACACCCGTACTCCGGGGAGCTGTTTTTT. This sequence encodes CASSRKPGHPYSGELFF.

The rearrangement uses TRBV5-1 and TRBJ2-5; the match to TRBD1 covers 9 bases. The CDR3 sequence is 16 residues long. The germline V gene encodes CDR1 SGHRS and CDR2 YFSETQ. V lost 0 bases to trimming and J lost 5 bases; unmatched junction nucleotides: 8. In DNA form, the CDR3 reads TGCGCCAGCAGCTTGGATAACAGGGGGCGCGGGGAGACCCAGTACTTC. This translates into CASSLDNRGRGETQYF. Full variable domain (remainder filled in from reference TRBV5-1 and TRBJ2-5): KAGVTQTPRYLIKTRGQQVTLSCSPISGHRSVSWYQQTPGQGLQFLFEYFSETQRNKGNFPGRFSGRQFSNSRSEMNVSTLELGDSALYLCASSLDNRGRGETQYFGPGTRLLVL.

The chain carries TRBV19 and TRBJ2-1; D not certain. Germline V gene sequence: CDR1 LNHDA, CDR2 SQIVND (reference sequence). Trimming removed 4 bases from V and 0 bases from J, with 4 bases in between. This CDR3 contains 13 residues. CDR3 residues: CASSRSSYNEQFF. DNA of the CDR3: TGTGCCAGTAGTAGGAGCTCCTACAATGAGCAGTTCTTC. The complete variable domain, with remaining parts taken from reference TRBV19 and TRBJ2-1, reads DGGITQSPKYLFRKEGQNVTLSCEQNLNHDAMYWYRQDPGQGLRLIYYSQIVNDFQKGDIAEGYSVSREKKESFPLTVTSAQKNPTAFYLCASSRSSYNEQFFGPGTRLTVL.

This clone was seen more than once but under ten times. The DNA of the CDR3 is TGTGCCAGCAGTCCCTCAGCGGGAGCGGGGACAGATACGCAGTATTTT. Protein product: CASSPSAGAGTDTQYF. The chain joins TRBV6-2 or TRBV6-3 to TRBJ2-3; 8 bases agree with TRBD2. Germline trimming cut 5 bases from V and 3 bases from J; bases unmatched to any gene: 10. Germline-derived CDR1 and CDR2 are MNHEY and SVGEGT. The length of the CDR3 is 16 residues.